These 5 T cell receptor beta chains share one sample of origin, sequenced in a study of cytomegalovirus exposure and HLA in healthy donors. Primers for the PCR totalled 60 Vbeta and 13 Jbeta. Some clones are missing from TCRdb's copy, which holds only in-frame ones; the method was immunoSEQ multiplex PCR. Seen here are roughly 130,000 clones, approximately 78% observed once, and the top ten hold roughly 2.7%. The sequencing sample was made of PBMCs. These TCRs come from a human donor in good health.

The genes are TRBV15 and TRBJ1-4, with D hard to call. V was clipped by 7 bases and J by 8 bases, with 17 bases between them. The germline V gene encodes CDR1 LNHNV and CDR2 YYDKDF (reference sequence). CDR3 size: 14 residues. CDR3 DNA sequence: TGTGCCACCACATCGACCTGGACTGGGGAAAAACTGTTTTTT. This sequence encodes CATTSTWTGEKLFF.

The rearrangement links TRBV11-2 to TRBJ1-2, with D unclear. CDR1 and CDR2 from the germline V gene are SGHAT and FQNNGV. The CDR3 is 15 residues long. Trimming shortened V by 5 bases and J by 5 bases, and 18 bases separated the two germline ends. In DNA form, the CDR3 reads TGTGCCAGCAGCCCCCGGGAGGAGACGCCTTATGGCTACACCTTC. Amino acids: CASSPREETPYGYTF.

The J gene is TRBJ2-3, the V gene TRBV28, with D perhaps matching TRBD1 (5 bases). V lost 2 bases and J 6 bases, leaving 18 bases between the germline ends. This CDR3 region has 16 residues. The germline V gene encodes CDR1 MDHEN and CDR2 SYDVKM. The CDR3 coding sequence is TGTGCCAGCAGTTTAAGGGGAAGGCTGGGTAGTGATACGCAGTATTTT. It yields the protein CASSLRGRLGSDTQYF.

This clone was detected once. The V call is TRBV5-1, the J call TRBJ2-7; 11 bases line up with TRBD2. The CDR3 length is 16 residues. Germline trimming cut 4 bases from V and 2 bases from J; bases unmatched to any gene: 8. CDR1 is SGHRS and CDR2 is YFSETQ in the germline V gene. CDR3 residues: CASSTHSGRDTYEQYF. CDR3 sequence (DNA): TGCGCCAGCAGCACCCATAGCGGGAGGGACACCTACGAGCAGTACTTC.

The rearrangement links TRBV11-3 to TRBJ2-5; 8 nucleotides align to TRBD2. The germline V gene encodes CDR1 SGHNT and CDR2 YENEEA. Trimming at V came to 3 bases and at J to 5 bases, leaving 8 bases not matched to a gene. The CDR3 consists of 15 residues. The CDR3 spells CASSFWAGGGETQYF. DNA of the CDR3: TGTGCCAGCAGCTTCTGGGCGGGAGGAGGTGAGACCCAGTACTTC.